The clone carrying this T cell receptor beta chain was seen more than once but under ten times. The CDR3 contains 14 residues. CDR1 and CDR2 from the germline V gene are SQVTM and ANQGSEA. The V segment lost 6 bases and the J segment 3 bases; nucleotides outside the gene matches: 10. MiXCR was run by TCRdb on the 5' RACE reads, yielding one entry per CDR3 protein. The data hold around 420,000 distinct CDR3 sequences, with 24% observed a single time. The data belong to a study of T-cell memory formation after mild COVID-19. Specimen: PBMCs or a T cell subset sorted from them (not recorded which). The chain employs TRBV29-1 and TRBJ2-7; 8 nucleotides align to TRBD2. The receptor was isolated from an adult woman who had mild COVID-19 (a few samples of this study predate the infection). Cell type and time point are not known. The CDR3 protein is CSVRTSLHHYEQYF. In DNA, the CDR3 is TGCAGCGTCCGGACTAGCCTTCACCACTACGAGCAGTACTTC.